These 28 T cell receptor beta chains originate from one sample sequenced in a study of cytomegalovirus exposure and HLA in healthy donors. PCR was performed using 60 Vbeta and 13 Jbeta primers. TCRdb's table, derived via immunoSEQ multiplex PCR, lists solely in-frame clones and lacks some. The repertoire holds roughly 150,000 clones, with around two thirds as singletons. What was sequenced was PBMCs. The receptor set was obtained from a man younger than 45 in good health and CMV-seropositive.

This clone was picked up a small number of times. The same CDR3 also results from other DNA sequences found in this sample. The DNA of the CDR3 is TGTGCCAGCAGTCGACACGAAGGCCTAAACACTGAAGCTTTCTTT. This encodes CASSRHEGLNTEAFF. V usage is TRBV7-9 and J usage is TRBJ1-1; no clear D. Germline CDR1 SEHNR, CDR2 FQNEAQ (reference sequence). The CDR3 contains 15 residues. V was clipped by 6 bases and J by 2 bases, with 16 bases between them. Filled out from reference TRBV7-9 and TRBJ1-1, the complete variable domain reads DTGVSQNPRHKITKRGQNVTFRCDPISEHNRLYWYRQTLGQGPEFLTYFQNEAQLEKSRLLSDRFSAERPKGSFSTLEIQRTEQGDSAMYLCASSRHEGLNTEAFFGQGTRLTVV.

The chain uses TRBV7-9 and TRBJ2-7, with a tentative D call TRBD1 (6 bases). The germline CDR1 and CDR2 sequences are SEHNR and FQNEAQ (reference sequence). This CDR3 is built from 14 residues. V lost 2 bases and J 5 bases, leaving 13 bases between the germline ends. The CDR3 sequence is CASSLFSGVHEQYF. The CDR3 DNA reads as TGTGCCAGCAGCTTATTTTCAGGGGTCCACGAGCAGTACTTC.

The rearrangement links TRBV27 to TRBJ2-7; 7 positions agree with TRBD2. Germline V CDR1 and CDR2: MNHEY, SMNVEV (reference sequence). V was pared by 6 bases and J by 6 bases, with 5 bases of the junction left unmatched. The CDR3 totals 12 residues. The CDR3 DNA sequence: TGTGCCAGCAGAACTTCGGGAGGCGAGCAGTACTTC. As protein: CASRTSGGEQYF.

V is TRBV7-9 and J is TRBJ2-7, with 8 positions matching TRBD1. The CDR3 contains 15 residues. Germline assignment: CDR1 SEHNR and CDR2 FQNEAQ (reference sequence). V shed 1 base and J 2 bases; nucleotides not matched to a gene: 4. The CDR3 region is CASSLVGQGAYEQYF. CDR3 in DNA: TGTGCCAGCAGCTTAGTCGGACAGGGCGCCTACGAGCAGTACTTC.

This clone was recorded a few times. V usage is TRBV30 and J usage is TRBJ2-1; TRBD1 might be the D (5 bases). CDR1 and CDR2 from the germline V gene are GTSNPN and SVGIG (reference sequence). The length of the CDR3 is 11 residues. The V and J ends lost 1 base and 7 bases respectively, with 5 bases between them. The CDR3 nucleotides read TGTGCCTGGAGTGCAGGGAATGAGCAGTTCTTC. Its protein is CAWSAGNEQFF.

The V gene is TRBV20-1, the J gene TRBJ1-1; D remains ambiguous. The CDR3 sequence is 11 residues long. The V end was cut by 4 bases, the J end by 1 base, with 4 bases between. Germline lookup yields CDR1 DFQATT and CDR2 SNEGSKA (reference sequence). The CDR3 region has the DNA TGCAGTGCTATTAAGAACACTGAAGCTTTCTTT. Protein product: CSAIKNTEAFF.

This clone was detected only a few times. J is TRBJ2-7 and V is TRBV7-2, with a tentative D call TRBD1 (6 bases). CDR1 and CDR2 (germline): SGHTA, FQGNSA. V lost 3 bases and J lost 3, with 12 bases in between. This CDR3 contains 14 residues. The CDR3 sequence: CASSFPDRVYEQYF. The CDR3, as DNA: TGTGCCAGCAGCTTCCCGGACAGAGTCTACGAGCAGTACTTC.

The chain joins TRBV30 to TRBJ1-6; the D gene is possibly TRBD1 (5 bases). This CDR3 spans 12 amino acids. Trimming removed 4 bases from V and 7 bases from J, with 8 bases in between. The germline V gene has CDR1 GTSNPN and CDR2 SVGIG (reference sequence). In nucleotides, the CDR3 is TGTGCCTGGACGGACAAAAATTCACCCCTCCACTTT. Translation: CAWTDKNSPLHF.

The V call is TRBV27, the J call TRBJ1-1, with a tentative D call TRBD1 (6 bases). The CDR3 has 15 amino acids. V dropped 5 bases and J dropped 4 bases, with 17 bases sitting between them. Germline V gene data show CDR1 as MNHEY and CDR2 as SMNVEV (reference sequence). The CDR3: CASSTGTSFFTEAFF. CDR3 DNA: TGTGCCAGCAGTACTGGGACAAGTTTTTTCACTGAAGCTTTCTTT.

The chain joins TRBV6-5 to TRBJ1-4; maybe TRBD1 (6 bases). The CDR3 runs 15 residues. The V gene lost 2 bases and the J gene lost 5 bases, with 12 bases spanning the gap. Germline CDR1 is MNHEY and CDR2 is SVGAGI. The CDR3 spells CASSYGGRKNEKLFF. CDR3 DNA: TGTGCCAGCAGTTACGGGGGCAGAAAAAATGAAAAACTGTTTTTT.

The V gene is TRBV2, the J gene TRBJ1-2; D call uncertain. The V gene lost 8 bases and the J gene lost 6 bases, with 13 bases spanning the gap. There are 12 residues in the CDR3. CDR1 and CDR2 (germline): SNHLY, FYNNEI. The CDR3 here is CASRGLGDGYTF. CDR3 in DNA: TGTGCCAGCCGAGGACTCGGGGATGGCTACACCTTC.

This chain uses TRBV5-1 with TRBJ2-5, with 10 bases matching TRBD1. J lost 4 bases, V lost 1 base, and 7 bases had no gene match. CDR3 length: 16 residues. The V gene's germline CDR1 is SGHRS and CDR2 YFSETQ. The CDR3 coding sequence is TGCGCCAGCAGCTTGTTGGGACAGGGGCTTCGAGAGACCCAGTACTTC. Residues: CASSLLGQGLRETQYF.

A few counts support this clone. The V gene is TRBV19, the J gene TRBJ1-2; D ambiguous. Per the germline V gene, CDR1 is LNHDA and CDR2 is SQIVND (reference sequence). The V gene lost 0 bases and the J gene lost 4 bases, with 12 bases spanning the gap. The CDR3 loop spans 15 amino acids. CDR3 DNA: TGTGCCAGTAGTATAGATTTGAACAGCATCTATGGCTACACCTTC. This translates into CASSIDLNSIYGYTF.

The gene calls are TRBV18 and TRBJ2-7; TRBD1 matches at 7 bases. The V gene's germline CDR1 is KGHSH and CDR2 LQKENI. Losses at the gene ends were 2 bases for V and 6 bases for J; bases not matched to a gene: 7. The CDR3 sequence is 14 residues long. DNA of the CDR3: TGTGCCAGCTCACCATTAGGACAGGAGAGCGAGCAGTACTTC. Residues: CASSPLGQESEQYF. Drawing the rest from reference TRBV18 and TRBJ2-7, the complete variable domain is NAGVMQNPRHLVRRRGQEARLRCSPMKGHSHVYWYRQLPEEGLKFMVYLQKENIIDESGMPKERFSAEFPKEGPSILRIQQVVRGDSAAYFCASSPLGQESEQYFGPGTRLTVT.

The V call is TRBV5-1, the J call TRBJ2-5; D may be TRBD1 (6 bases). The CDR3 has 13 amino acids. Deletions cut 3 bases from V and 7 bases from J, with 13 bases between. The germline gives CDR1 SGHRS, CDR2 YFSETQ. In DNA, the CDR3 is TGCGCCAGCAGCTCCCGGACAGTGGGGACCCAGTACTTC. Protein: CASSSRTVGTQYF.

Only one count was recorded for this clone. The chain joins TRBV6-6 to TRBJ1-1, with D unclear. Germline V gene data show CDR1 as MNHNY and CDR2 as SVGAGI (reference sequence). V lost 2 bases and J 6 bases, leaving 4 bases between the germline ends. This CDR3 spans 11 amino acids. CDR3: CASSYLSEAFF. CDR3 DNA sequence: TGTGCCAGCAGTTACCTATCTGAAGCTTTCTTT.

The chain joins TRBV27 to TRBJ2-1; 8 bases fit TRBD2. Germline-derived CDR1 and CDR2 are MNHEY and SMNVEV (reference sequence). The CDR3 has 19 amino acids. V dropped 6 bases and J dropped 0; count of bases not matched to a gene: 16. This chain's CDR3 is CASSLLLWGSGASYNEQFF. The CDR3 nucleotides read TGTGCCAGCAGCCTGCTTTTGTGGGGTAGCGGGGCCTCCTACAATGAGCAGTTCTTC.

This clone came up a few times. V and J are TRBV7-3 and TRBJ2-5; D not resolved. V was cut by 5 bases and J by 5 bases, with 9 bases left in between. The CDR3 is 12 residues long. Germline V gives CDR1 SGHTA, CDR2 FQGTGA. CDR3: CASSADLETQYF. The CDR3 DNA reads TGTGCCAGCAGCGCAGACTTGGAGACCCAGTACTTC.

This clone appeared a few times. V is TRBV25-1 and J is TRBJ2-3; 13 positions agree with TRBD2. CDR3 length: 17 amino acids. In germline, CDR1 is MGHDK, CDR2 SYGVNS. V dropped 3 bases and J dropped 4; count of bases not matched to a gene: 7. In DNA, the CDR3 is TGTGCCAGCAGTGACGAGAGGACTAGCGGGAGCGCAGATACGCAGTATTTT. The encoded protein is CASSDERTSGSADTQYF.

The V and J genes are TRBV6-5 and TRBJ2-3, with D perhaps matching TRBD2 (5 bases). Trimming took off 6 bases at V and 1 base at J, with 8 bases between the two ends. Germline values: CDR1 MNHEY, CDR2 SVGAGI. The CDR3 length is 13 residues. For the CDR3, the DNA is TGTGCCAGCAGGGGGAGCGGCACAGATACGCAGTATTTT. This gives the protein CASRGSGTDTQYF.

The chain couples TRBV7-9 to TRBJ2-1; no clear D gene. Between the trimmed V and J ends, which lost 0 bases and 10 bases, there was a span of 7 bases. Germline CDR1 is SEHNR and CDR2 is FQNEAQ (reference sequence). This CDR3 comprises 12 residues. As DNA, the CDR3 is TGTGCCAGCAGCTTAGCCCCACAGGAGCAGTTCTTC. Translation: CASSLAPQEQFF.

The chain carries TRBV6-5 and TRBJ2-7, with D perhaps TRBD1 (5 bases). From germline, CDR1 is MNHEY and CDR2 SVGAGI. The CDR3 consists of 15 residues. The ends were cut back, 0 bases at V and 1 base at J, with 10 bases in the middle. The CDR3 bases are TGTGCCAGCAGTTACTCGACAGCAATGTCCTACGAGCAGTACTTC. Translation: CASSYSTAMSYEQYF.

V and J are TRBV19 and TRBJ2-3; TRBD1 agrees at 9 bases. With 2 bases clipped from V and 4 bases from J, the junction kept 4 bases outside the gene matches. Per the germline V gene, CDR1 is LNHDA and CDR2 is SQIVND (reference sequence). The CDR3 consists of 15 residues. The CDR3 region is CASSITWTGADTQYF. CDR3 nucleotide sequence: TGTGCCAGTAGTATAACCTGGACAGGGGCAGATACGCAGTATTTT.

As DNA, the CDR3 is TGTGCCAGCATGGATTTGGAGCAAAACACCGGGGAGCTGTTTTTT. Its translation is CASMDLEQNTGELFF. The chain recombines TRBV7-3 with TRBJ2-2; D not certain. This CDR3 region has 15 residues. Between the trimmed V and J ends, which lost 7 bases and 2 bases, there was a span of 14 bases. Germline values: CDR1 SGHTA, CDR2 FQGTGA.

This clone was picked up a small number of times. The chain combines TRBV29-1 with TRBJ2-5, with D uncertain. This CDR3 has 10 amino acids. CDR1 is SQVTM, CDR2 ANQGSEA, per germline. Trimming cost V 5 bases and J 5 bases, with 6 bases left between them. The CDR3 region has the DNA TGCAGCGTTAACCGGGAGACCCAGTACTTC. Its translation: CSVNRETQYF.

The chain is built from TRBV18 and TRBJ2-1, with a possible D match to TRBD2 (5 bases). CDR3 length: 12 amino acids. Germline V lookup: CDR1 KGHSH, CDR2 LQKENI. Deletions cut 2 bases from V and 16 bases from J, with 15 bases between. The CDR3 sequence: CASSPDRLPYFF. Here the CDR3 DNA reads TGTGCCAGCTCACCAGATAGACTACCTTACTTCTTC.

This chain uses TRBV6-6 with TRBJ1-3; D unclear. Germline CDR1 MNHNY, CDR2 SVGAGI (reference sequence). The CDR3 covers 16 residues. Trimming took 2 bases from V and 0 from J, leaving 11 bases between them. CDR3 DNA sequence: TGTGCCAGCAGTTACCTTGACTTCGGCTCTGGAAACACCATATATTTT. Translation: CASSYLDFGSGNTIYF.

The table lists this clone with a few counts. V and J are TRBV6-1 and TRBJ2-7; D is possibly TRBD1 (6 bases). Per the germline V gene, CDR1 is MNHNS and CDR2 is SASEGT. This CDR3 contains 14 residues. The V end was cut by 6 bases, the J end by 1 base, with 13 bases between. The CDR3 sequence: CASRGTGFSYEQYF. For the CDR3, the DNA is TGTGCCAGCAGGGGAACAGGGTTTTCCTACGAGCAGTACTTC.